The TCR beta chain under discussion was sequenced for a study of blood T cell repertoires in COVID-19. The CDR3 loop spans 11 amino acids. V lost 8 bases and J 0 bases, leaving 4 bases between the germline ends. Germline loops: CDR1 SNHLY, CDR2 FYNNEI. Only in-frame clones appear in the TCRdb table, and some are missing; sequencing was by immunoSEQ multiplex PCR. The sample shows some 290,000 clones, 90% of them seen only once. The source material was peripheral blood. The chain links TRBV2 to TRBJ1-1; D not resolved. This sequence was found in a woman in her 30s with COVID-19, enrolled during active disease. The CDR3 loop is CASEMNTEAFF. The CDR3 DNA sequence: TGTGCCAGCGAGATGAACACTGAAGCTTTCTTT.